What follows are 30 T cell receptor beta chains derived from one specimen sequenced in a study of blood T cell repertoires in COVID-19. Clones were read by immunoSEQ multiplex PCR, and TCRdb kept only the in-frame ones, dropping some. The table shows about 240,000 clones, with about 80% occurring only once. The sample was peripheral blood. The receptors were sampled from a man aged 30-40 years who had recovered from COVID-19.

The CDR3 DNA sequence: TGTGCCAGCAGTTTATCGCAGACAGGCGCGGATGGCTACACCTTC. Its translation is CASSLSQTGADGYTF. The chain carries TRBV27 and TRBJ1-2, with D maybe TRBD1 (6 bases). The CDR3 runs 15 residues. Germline CDR1 MNHEY, CDR2 SMNVEV (reference sequence). V gave up 0 bases and J gave up 6 bases, with 14 bases separating them.

The chain combines TRBV7-8 with TRBJ1-1; D is undetermined. CDR1 and CDR2 (germline): SGHVS, FQNEAQ. The CDR3 covers 15 residues. The V end was cut by 0 bases, the J end by 1 base, with 9 bases between. CDR3 bases: TGTGCCAGCAGCTTAGCGATCACGGGGAACACTGAAGCTTTCTTT. Its protein product is CASSLAITGNTEAFF.

V gene TRBV28 combines with J gene TRBJ1-1; maybe TRBD1 (6 bases). CDR3 length: 13 amino acids. V dropped 10 bases and J dropped 0 bases, with 12 bases sitting between them. CDR1 and CDR2 (germline): MDHEN, SYDVKM. The chain's CDR3 is CAIAGHMNTEAFF. CDR3 DNA: TGTGCCATAGCGGGACACATGAACACTGAAGCTTTCTTT.

The V gene is TRBV29-1, the J gene TRBJ1-2; 9 bases match TRBD1. This CDR3 has 11 residues. Germline assignment: CDR1 SQVTM and CDR2 ANQGSEA. The ends lost 7 bases at V and 7 bases at J; junction bases unmatched: 4. The CDR3 loop is CSADRGGGYTF. DNA of the CDR3: TGCAGCGCAGACAGGGGGGGTGGCTACACCTTC.

The rearrangement links TRBV5-1 to TRBJ1-4, with D unclear. V was clipped by 4 bases and J by 7 bases, with 14 bases between them. The CDR3 contains 14 residues. The germline V gene has CDR1 SGHRS and CDR2 YFSETQ. CDR3 sequence reads: CASSPAVGGEKLFF. Written as DNA, the CDR3 is TGCGCCAGCAGCCCGGCGGTCGGCGGTGAAAAACTGTTTTTT.

The genes are TRBV11-1 and TRBJ1-6; the D gene is possibly TRBD1 (5 bases). Looked up from germline, CDR1 is SGHAT and CDR2 is FQDESV (reference sequence). Between the trimmed V and J ends, which lost 2 bases and 8 bases, there was a span of 7 bases. The CDR3 consists of 13 residues. CDR3 in DNA: TGTGCCAGCAGCTTACGACAGTATTCACCCCTCCACTTT. Translated, it gives CASSLRQYSPLHF.

The table lists this clone with many counts. The CDR3 loop reads CASSYTRTGGGYGYTF. The CDR3 DNA reads as TGTGCCAGCAGTTACACAAGGACAGGGGGCGGGTATGGCTACACCTTC. V usage is TRBV6-5 and J usage is TRBJ1-2; TRBD1 aligns across 11 bases. The CDR3 consists of 16 residues. CDR1 and CDR2 from the germline V gene are MNHEY and SVGAGI. Trimming cost V 2 bases and J 5 bases; bases outside gene matches: 7.

V usage is TRBV4-2 and J usage is TRBJ2-3, with TRBD2 matching 14 bases. The ends lost 2 bases at V and 4 bases at J; junction bases unmatched: 2. From germline, CDR1 is LGHNA and CDR2 YNFKEQ. CDR3 size: 16 residues. In DNA form, the CDR3 reads TGTGCCAGCAGCCAAATGGGACTAGCGGGGGCAGATACGCAGTATTTT. Amino acid sequence: CASSQMGLAGADTQYF.

The chain is built from TRBV7-8 and TRBJ1-2; D might be TRBD1 (5 bases). In germline, CDR1 is SGHVS, CDR2 FQNEAQ. Deletions cut 2 bases from V and 4 bases from J, with 14 bases between. The CDR3 is made up of 15 amino acids. This CDR3 reads CASSLIYRGGYGYTF. The DNA of the CDR3 is TGTGCCAGCAGCTTAATTTACCGGGGGGGCTATGGCTACACCTTC.

The count of this clone is one. The chain joins TRBV11-2 to TRBJ2-5; D possibly corresponds to TRBD1 (5 bases). This CDR3 is built from 13 residues. From germline, CDR1 is SGHAT and CDR2 FQNNGV. With 5 bases removed from V and 7 bases from J, the gap between germline ends came to 14 bases. CDR3 loop: CASSGPSTGTQYF. In DNA, the CDR3 is TGTGCCAGCAGCGGCCCGAGTACAGGGACCCAGTACTTC.

The CDR3: CASSPGQWPYEQYF. The CDR3 coding sequence is TGTGCCAGCAGCCCCGGACAGTGGCCCTACGAGCAGTACTTC. This chain links TRBV9 with TRBJ2-7; D is possibly TRBD1 (6 bases). The CDR3 totals 14 residues. Trimming left V 4 bases short and J 2 bases short, with 13 bases between. Germline CDR1 is SGDLS and CDR2 is YYNGEE.

This chain connects TRBV5-1 to TRBJ1-2; TRBD1 aligns across 12 bases. In germline, CDR1 is SGHRS, CDR2 YFSETQ. V dropped 4 bases and J dropped 6; count of bases not matched to a gene: 7. CDR3 length equals 15 residues. The CDR3 nucleotides are TGCGCCAGCAGCCCCGCCGGGACAGGGGGCCATGGCTACACCTTC. It yields the protein CASSPAGTGGHGYTF.

The genes are TRBV6-6 and TRBJ1-5; TRBD1 matches at 9 bases. CDR1 is MNHNY, CDR2 SVGAGI, per germline (reference sequence). With 0 bases clipped from V and 11 bases from J, the junction kept 11 bases outside the gene matches. This CDR3 comprises 16 residues. DNA of the CDR3: TGTGCCAGCAGTTACTCCCCCTCTCGACAGGGGGTAGCCCAGCATTTT. Encoded protein: CASSYSPSRQGVAQHF.

This chain links TRBV11-2 with TRBJ1-2; no firm D call. This CDR3 is 16 amino acids long. The germline V gene has CDR1 SGHAT and CDR2 FQNNGV. With 4 bases removed from V and 3 bases from J, the gap between germline ends came to 18 bases. This CDR3 is CASSSSSTPPDYGYTF. DNA for the CDR3: TGTGCCAGCAGCTCATCATCTACCCCTCCGGACTATGGCTACACCTTC.

The chain uses TRBV5-1 and TRBJ2-5, with 7 bases identical to TRBD2. This CDR3 has 17 residues. Germline CDR1 reads SGHRS; CDR2 reads YFSETQ. With 4 bases clipped from V and 0 bases from J, the junction kept 12 bases outside the gene matches. The CDR3 sequence is CASSPRVAGGYQETQYF. The CDR3 region has the DNA TGCGCCAGCAGCCCCCGGGTAGCGGGTGGGTACCAAGAGACCCAGTACTTC.

The J gene is TRBJ2-1, the V gene TRBV6-5; 12 bases map to TRBD2. Germline-derived CDR1 and CDR2 are MNHEY and SVGAGI. The CDR3 loop spans 15 amino acids. Trimming took 8 bases from V and 12 from J; bases not matched to a gene: 14. CDR3 in amino acids: CASVGASGGAIAQFF. The CDR3 DNA is TGTGCCAGCGTTGGAGCTAGCGGGGGGGCCATAGCGCAGTTCTTC.

This clone was detected a few times. The chain employs TRBV11-2 and TRBJ1-2, with 8 bases matching TRBD1. Germline values: CDR1 SGHAT, CDR2 FQNNGV. The CDR3 spans 14 residues. V was pared by 5 bases and J by 8 bases, with 10 bases of the junction left unmatched. The CDR3 sequence: CASSIRTGIGGYTF. For the CDR3, the DNA is TGTGCCAGCAGCATAAGGACAGGGATTGGGGGCTACACCTTC.

The chain combines TRBV18 with TRBJ1-5, with D tentatively TRBD1 (5 bases). The germline V gene encodes CDR1 KGHSH and CDR2 LQKENI. The CDR3 is made up of 16 amino acids. The V end lost 2 bases, the J end lost 7 bases, and 18 bases lay between the germline ends. This chain's CDR3 is CASSPGFQAGRQPQHF. The CDR3, as DNA: TGTGCCAGCTCACCAGGTTTTCAGGCAGGGCGCCAGCCCCAGCATTTT.

V usage is TRBV19 and J usage is TRBJ1-5; 7 bases align to TRBD1. Per germline, CDR1 LNHDA and CDR2 SQIVND (reference sequence). Unmatched junction bases numbered 10, after V lost 3 bases and J lost 2 bases. This CDR3 region has 17 residues. The CDR3 protein is CASSMLKPGQRNQPQHF. Here the CDR3 DNA reads TGTGCCAGTAGTATGCTGAAACCGGGACAGCGCAATCAGCCCCAGCATTTT.

This clone has just a few counts. The rearrangement joins TRBV2 to TRBJ1-3; maybe TRBD1 (5 bases). This CDR3 region has 14 residues. From germline, CDR1 is SNHLY and CDR2 FYNNEI. V was trimmed by 8 bases and J by 0 bases, leaving 11 bases between them. The CDR3 DNA reads TGTGCCAGCCTGTCCGGGGGCTCTGGAAACACCATATATTTT. This translates into CASLSGGSGNTIYF.

The table lists this clone with a count of one. The V and J genes are TRBV11-2 and TRBJ1-3; 8 bases line up with TRBD1. Germline V CDR1 and CDR2: SGHAT, FQNNGV. This CDR3 region has 16 residues. V lost 5 bases, J lost 0 bases, and 6 bases stayed unmatched. The CDR3 region is CASSATGDHSGNTIYF. CDR3 sequence (DNA): TGTGCCAGCAGCGCGACAGGGGACCACTCTGGAAACACCATATATTTT.

The chain recombines TRBV6-1 with TRBJ1-2; no definite D call. This CDR3 is 14 amino acids long. The germline V and J ends were trimmed by 0 bases and 7 bases, with 12 bases remaining between them. Germline V gene sequence: CDR1 MNHNS, CDR2 SASEGT. The CDR3 region is CASSEALAGFGYTF. Written as DNA, the CDR3 is TGTGCCAGCAGTGAAGCTTTAGCGGGGTTTGGCTACACCTTC.

The rearrangement links TRBV4-1 to TRBJ2-3; 12 positions match TRBD2. After removal of 1 base from V and 1 base from J, the junction contained 9 bases not matched to a gene. CDR3 length: 19 amino acids. Germline V gene lookup returns CDR1 MGHRA and CDR2 YSYEKL. The CDR3 region is CASSQAGLAGGPGTDTQYF. The CDR3 nucleotides read TGCGCCAGCAGCCAAGCTGGGCTAGCGGGGGGGCCTGGCACAGATACGCAGTATTTT.

J is TRBJ1-2 and V is TRBV28; the D is unclear. With 1 base removed from V and 1 base from J, the gap between germline ends came to 4 bases. CDR1 is MDHEN, CDR2 SYDVKM, per germline. The CDR3 runs 13 residues. The CDR3 DNA reads TGTGCCAGCAGTTTATCAGATAACTATGGCTACACCTTC. It specifies CASSLSDNYGYTF.

The chain employs TRBV7-8 and TRBJ2-5, with D maybe TRBD1 (5 bases). The germline V gene encodes CDR1 SGHVS and CDR2 FQNEAQ. Trimming shortened V by 5 bases and J by 0 bases, and 13 bases separated the two germline ends. The CDR3 has 15 amino acids. For the CDR3, the DNA is TGTGCCAGCAGCCATCAGGGATACGACCAAGAGACCCAGTACTTC. Its protein is CASSHQGYDQETQYF.

The chain couples TRBV19 to TRBJ1-5; 7 bases are shared with TRBD1. The CDR3 sequence is 14 residues long. V gave up 6 bases and J gave up 7 bases; unmatched junction bases: 9. Germline values: CDR1 LNHDA, CDR2 SQIVND (reference sequence). The CDR3 DNA reads TGTGCCAGTAGCCTGACAGGGTTCGGACAGCCCCAGCATTTT. Amino acids: CASSLTGFGQPQHF.

This sequence joins TRBV14 and TRBJ2-7; D gene ambiguous. Germline V gene data show CDR1 as SGHDN and CDR2 as FVKESK. There are 12 residues in the CDR3. The ends were cut back, 4 bases at V and 7 bases at J, with 11 bases in the middle. In DNA form, the CDR3 reads TGTGCCAGCAGCCTTTTGGGCAGAGAGCAGTACTTC. Translated, it gives CASSLLGREQYF.

The chain uses TRBV19 and TRBJ2-7; possible D gene TRBD1, 6 bases. V dropped 5 bases and J dropped 1 base, with 12 bases sitting between them. The CDR3 spans 14 residues. Germline V gene sequence: CDR1 LNHDA, CDR2 SQIVND (reference sequence). DNA of the CDR3: TGTGCCAGTAGTTACGACAGGCAATCCTACGAGCAGTACTTC. Protein: CASSYDRQSYEQYF.

This chain links TRBV6-2 or TRBV6-3 with TRBJ2-7; 8 positions match TRBD2. There are 15 residues in the CDR3. J lost 3 bases, V lost 5 bases, and 9 bases had no gene match. Germline V gene data show CDR1 as MNHEY and CDR2 as SVGEGT. The CDR3 region is CASSAGGGNFYEQYV. The CDR3 region has the DNA TGTGCCAGCAGTGCCGGCGGGGGGAACTTCTACGAGCAGTACGTC.

The J gene is TRBJ1-5, the V gene TRBV6-1, with 10 bases lining up with TRBD1. Germline V CDR1 and CDR2: MNHNS, SASEGT. V was clipped by 6 bases and J by 4 bases; unmatched bases: 6. The CDR3 contains 15 residues. CDR3 nucleotide sequence: TGTGCCAGCAGCTACGGGACAGGGGAAAATCAGCCCCAGCATTTT. It yields the protein CASSYGTGENQPQHF.